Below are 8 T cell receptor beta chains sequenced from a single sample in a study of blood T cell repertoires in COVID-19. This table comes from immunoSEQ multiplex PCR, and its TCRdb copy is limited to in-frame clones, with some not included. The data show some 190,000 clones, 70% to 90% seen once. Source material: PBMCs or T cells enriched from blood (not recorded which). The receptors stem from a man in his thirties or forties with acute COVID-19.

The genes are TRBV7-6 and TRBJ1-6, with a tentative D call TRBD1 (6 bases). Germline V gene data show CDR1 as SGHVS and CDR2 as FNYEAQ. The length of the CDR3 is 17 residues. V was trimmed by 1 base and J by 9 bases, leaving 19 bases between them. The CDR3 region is CASSLVGSGELSSPLHF. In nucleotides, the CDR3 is TGTGCCAGCAGCTTAGTGGGCTCAGGGGAACTGAGTTCACCCCTCCACTTT.

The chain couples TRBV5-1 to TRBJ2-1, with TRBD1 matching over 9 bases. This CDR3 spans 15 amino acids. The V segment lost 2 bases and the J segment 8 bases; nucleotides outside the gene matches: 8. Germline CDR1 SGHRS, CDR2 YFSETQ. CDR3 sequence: CASSFGGTGSYEQFF. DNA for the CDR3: TGCGCCAGCAGCTTCGGGGGGACAGGGTCGTATGAGCAGTTCTTC.

The CDR3 nucleotides are TGTGCCAGCAGCTTAAATGGGGGGGGAAACTATGGCTACACCTTC. It yields the protein CASSLNGGGNYGYTF. The chain couples TRBV11-2 to TRBJ1-2; tentative D call: TRBD1 (5 bases). The CDR3 has 15 residues. Trimming shortened V by 2 bases and J by 2 bases, and 12 bases separated the two germline ends. Germline loops: CDR1 SGHAT, CDR2 FQNNGV. The full variable domain, its missing parts supplied by reference TRBV11-2 and TRBJ1-2, is EAGVAQSPRYKIIEKRQSVAFWCNPISGHATLYWYQQILGQGPKLLIQFQNNGVVDDSQLPKDRFSAERLKGVDSTLKIQPAKLEDSAVYLCASSLNGGGNYGYTFGSGTRLTVV.

For the CDR3, the DNA is TGTGCCAGCAGTCTCCGGGGGGATAGCAATCAGCCCCAGCATTTT. Translating gives CASSLRGDSNQPQHF. The rearrangement joins TRBV6-5 to TRBJ1-5, with D possibly matching TRBD1 (5 bases). The CDR3 has 15 residues. Trimming left V 5 bases short and J 0 bases short, with 11 bases between. Germline CDR1 is MNHEY and CDR2 is SVGAGI.

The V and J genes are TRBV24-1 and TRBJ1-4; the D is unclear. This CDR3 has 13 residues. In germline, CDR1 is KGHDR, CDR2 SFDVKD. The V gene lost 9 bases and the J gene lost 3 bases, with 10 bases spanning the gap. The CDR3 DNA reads TGTGCCACCCAGAGGGATGCTAATGAAAAACTGTTTTTT. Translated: CATQRDANEKLFF.

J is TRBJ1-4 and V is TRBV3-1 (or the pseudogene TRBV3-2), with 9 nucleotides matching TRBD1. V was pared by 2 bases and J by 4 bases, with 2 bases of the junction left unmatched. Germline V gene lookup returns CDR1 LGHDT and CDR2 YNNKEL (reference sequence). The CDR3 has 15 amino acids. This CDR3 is CASSQRTGDNEKLFF. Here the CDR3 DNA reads TGTGCCAGCAGCCAACGGACAGGGGATAATGAAAAACTGTTTTTT.

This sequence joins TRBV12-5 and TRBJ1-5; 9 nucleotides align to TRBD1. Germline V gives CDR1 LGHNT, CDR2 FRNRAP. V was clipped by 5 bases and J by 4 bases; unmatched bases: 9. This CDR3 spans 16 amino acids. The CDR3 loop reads CASGLTPDRGNQPQHF. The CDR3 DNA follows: TGTGCTAGTGGTCTGACCCCGGACAGGGGAAATCAGCCCCAGCATTTT.

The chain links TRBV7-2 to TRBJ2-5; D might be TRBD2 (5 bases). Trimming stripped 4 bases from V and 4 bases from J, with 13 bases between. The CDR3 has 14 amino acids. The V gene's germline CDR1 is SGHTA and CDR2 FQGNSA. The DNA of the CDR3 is TGTGCCAGCAGCTCGGACTTAAAGGGAGAGACCCAGTACTTC. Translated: CASSSDLKGETQYF.